Given below is one T cell receptor (beta chain) in context. Its antigen is not identified. The record originates from a study of T cell responses to AZD1222 COVID-19 vaccine. Broader study findings: Spike-spanning, vaccine-associated CD4 TCRs were dominant at 160-218 and 743-854. Clonal diversity was possibly underestimated; the donors were predominantly white British and more often female.

Germline V gene data show CDR1 as SGHNT and CDR2 as YYREEE (reference sequence). Deletions cut 4 bases from V and 1 base from J, with 18 bases between. This CDR3 spans 16 amino acids. Only in-frame clones appear in the TCRdb table, and some are missing; sequencing was by immunoSEQ multiplex PCR. The sample lists about 110,000 clones; 92% were seen once. Sequencing used peripheral blood, obtained on day 0 of AZD1222 vaccination. J is TRBJ2-7 and V is TRBV5-4, with D perhaps assigned TRBD1 or TRBD2 (5 bases each). The TCR was taken from an adult in good health. CDR3 in amino acids: CASSVDPAGASYEQYF. In nucleotides, the CDR3 is TGTGCCAGCAGCGTGGACCCGGCCGGGGCATCCTACGAGCAGTACTTC. The whole variable domain, filled in from reference TRBV5-4 and TRBJ2-7, reads ETGVTQSPTHLIKTRGQQVTLRCSSQSGHNTVSWYQQALGQGPQFIFQYYREEENGRGNFPPRFSGLQFPNYSSELNVNALELDDSALYLCASSVDPAGASYEQYFGPGTRLTVT.